These 10 T cell receptor beta chains share one sample of origin, sequenced in a study of blood T cell repertoires in COVID-19. Using immunoSEQ multiplex PCR, the repertoire was profiled, and TCRdb retains in-frame clones only, with some absent. This table has over 200,000 clones, around four fifths appearing once. The sequenced sample was peripheral blood. The receptors originated from a woman over 75 with active or convalescent COVID-19.

The chain employs TRBV5-4 and TRBJ2-1; a possible D gene is TRBD1 (5 bases). The germline CDR1 and CDR2 sequences are SGHNT and YYREEE (reference sequence). The V and J ends lost 0 bases and 7 bases respectively, with 17 bases between them. The CDR3 is made up of 16 amino acids. CDR3 nucleotides: TGTGCCAGCAGCTTGGGGGGCGTGGGTGGGGATAATGAGCAGTTCTTC. It yields the protein CASSLGGVGGDNEQFF.

The V gene is TRBV7-9, the J gene TRBJ1-3; D gene uncertain. The V and J ends lost 4 bases and 4 bases respectively, with 5 bases between them. The CDR3 is 12 residues long. Germline CDR1 SEHNR, CDR2 FQNEAQ (reference sequence). In DNA form, the CDR3 reads TGTGCCAGCAGCTCCCAGGGAAACACCATATATTTT. Protein sequence: CASSSQGNTIYF. Full variable domain (rest looked up from reference TRBV7-9 and TRBJ1-3): DTGVSQNPRHKITKRGQNVTFRCDPISEHNRLYWYRQTLGQGPEFLTYFQNEAQLEKSRLLSDRFSAERPKGSFSTLEIQRTEQGDSAMYLCASSSQGNTIYFGEGSWLTVV.

The chain employs TRBV11-3 and TRBJ1-1; unclear D gene. The germline gives CDR1 SGHNT, CDR2 YENEEA. This CDR3 region has 14 residues. The V end lost 5 bases, the J end lost 8 bases, and 18 bases lay between the germline ends. The CDR3 DNA reads as TGTGCCAGCAGCGGCGGCGGAGGGCGCGAGGAAGCTTTCTTT. Residues: CASSGGGGREEAFF.

V is TRBV6-1 and J is TRBJ1-4, with TRBD1 as a possible D gene (5 bases). The ends were cut back, 2 bases at V and 11 bases at J, with 15 bases in the middle. The germline gives CDR1 MNHNS, CDR2 SASEGT. The CDR3 has 14 amino acids. This chain's CDR3 is CASSERGGWGKLFF. The CDR3 DNA follows: TGTGCCAGCAGTGAACGCGGGGGTTGGGGGAAACTGTTTTTT.

This sequence joins TRBV20-1 and TRBJ2-3; TRBD2 agrees at 10 bases. V shed 3 bases and J 0 bases; nucleotides not matched to a gene: 6. CDR1 is DFQATT, CDR2 SNEGSKA, per germline (reference sequence). The length of the CDR3 is 16 residues. CDR3 in amino acids: CSASVLAGGSTDTQYF. CDR3 in DNA: TGCAGTGCTAGTGTATTAGCGGGGGGAAGCACAGATACGCAGTATTTT.

The genes are TRBV11-3 and TRBJ2-3; 11 bases match TRBD2. CDR3 size: 12 residues. CDR1 and CDR2 from the germline V gene are SGHNT and YENEEA. The junction had 2 bases not matched to a gene; V was cut back by 5 bases and J by 10 bases. CDR3 residues: CASSPSGRSQYF. The CDR3, as DNA: TGTGCCAGCAGCCCTAGCGGGAGGTCGCAGTATTTT.

The rearrangement uses TRBV3-1 (or the pseudogene TRBV3-2) and TRBJ2-7, with D uncertain. The germline V and J ends were trimmed by 6 bases and 5 bases, with 14 bases remaining between them. CDR3 length: 13 residues. Germline V lookup: CDR1 LGHDT, CDR2 YNNKEL (reference sequence). The CDR3 DNA sequence: TGTGCCAGCAGTTACCTGACTCTCGACGAGCAGTACTTC. Translating gives CASSYLTLDEQYF.

This clone was picked up many times. CDR3 nucleotides: TGTGCCAGCAGCAGGGACACCTACAATGAGCAGTTCTTC. This translates into CASSRDTYNEQFF. The gene calls are TRBV7-3 and TRBJ2-1, with D maybe TRBD1 (6 bases). CDR3 size: 13 residues. Trimming removed 5 bases at V and 2 bases at J, with 7 bases between. Looked up from germline, CDR1 is SGHTA and CDR2 is FQGTGA.

The chain joins TRBV7-8 to TRBJ2-5; the match to TRBD2 covers 12 bases. CDR1 SGHVS and CDR2 FQNEAQ come from the germline V gene. The CDR3 has 18 residues. The V gene end was trimmed by 5 bases and the J gene end by 1 base; junction bases not matched to a gene: 11. CDR3: CASSPLPSGGASQETQYF. The CDR3, as DNA: TGTGCCAGCAGCCCTCTACCTAGCGGGGGGGCCTCCCAAGAGACCCAGTACTTC.

The rearrangement joins TRBV30 to TRBJ1-5; a weak D match, TRBD1 (5 bases). V was cut by 0 bases and J by 0 bases, with 6 bases left in between. CDR3 length: 14 residues. Germline assignment: CDR1 GTSNPN and CDR2 SVGIG (reference sequence). This CDR3 reads CAWSVGDSNQPQHF. The DNA for the CDR3 is TGTGCCTGGAGTGTAGGGGATAGCAATCAGCCCCAGCATTTT.